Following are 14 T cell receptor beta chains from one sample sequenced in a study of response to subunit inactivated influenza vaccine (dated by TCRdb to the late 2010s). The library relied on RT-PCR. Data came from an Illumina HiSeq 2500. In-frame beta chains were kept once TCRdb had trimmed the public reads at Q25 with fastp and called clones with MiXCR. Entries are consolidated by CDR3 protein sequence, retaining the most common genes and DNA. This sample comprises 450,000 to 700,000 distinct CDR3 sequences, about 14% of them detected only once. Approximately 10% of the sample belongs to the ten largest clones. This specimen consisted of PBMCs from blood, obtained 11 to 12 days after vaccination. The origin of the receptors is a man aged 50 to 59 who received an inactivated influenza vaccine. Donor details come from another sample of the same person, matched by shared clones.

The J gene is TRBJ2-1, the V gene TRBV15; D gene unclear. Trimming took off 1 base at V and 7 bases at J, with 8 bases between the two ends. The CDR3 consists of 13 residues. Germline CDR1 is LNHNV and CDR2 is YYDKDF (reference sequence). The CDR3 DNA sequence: TGTGCCACCAGCAGAGGGTCTTTGAATGAGCAGTTCTTC. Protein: CATSRGSLNEQFF.

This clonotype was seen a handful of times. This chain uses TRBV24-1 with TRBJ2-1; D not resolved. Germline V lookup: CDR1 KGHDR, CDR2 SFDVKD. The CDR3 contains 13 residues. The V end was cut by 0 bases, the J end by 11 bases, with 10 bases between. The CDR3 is CATSDLRLKQQFF. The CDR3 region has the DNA TGTGCCACCAGTGATTTGAGGCTCAAGCAGCAGTTCTTC.

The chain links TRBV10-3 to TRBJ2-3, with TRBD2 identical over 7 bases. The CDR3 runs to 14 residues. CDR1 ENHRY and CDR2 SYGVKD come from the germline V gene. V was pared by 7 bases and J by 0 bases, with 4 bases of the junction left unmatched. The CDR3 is CAIKISGSTDTQYF. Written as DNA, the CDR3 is TGTGCCATCAAAATTAGCGGGAGCACAGATACGCAGTATTTT.

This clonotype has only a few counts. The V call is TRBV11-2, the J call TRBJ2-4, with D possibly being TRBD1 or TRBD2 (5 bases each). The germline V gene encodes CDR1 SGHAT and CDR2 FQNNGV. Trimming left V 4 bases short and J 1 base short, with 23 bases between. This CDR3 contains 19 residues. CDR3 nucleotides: TGTGCCAGCAGCTCGCCCCCGGGACGGCGAGCCTTTGCCAAAAACATTCAGTACTTC. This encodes CASSSPPGRRAFAKNIQYF.

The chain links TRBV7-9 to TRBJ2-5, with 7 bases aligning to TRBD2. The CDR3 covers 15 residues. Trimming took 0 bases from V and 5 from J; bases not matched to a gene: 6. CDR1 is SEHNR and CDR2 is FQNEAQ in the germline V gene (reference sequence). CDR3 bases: TGTGCCAGCAGCTTAGCCGGACTTAGCGGGGAGACCCAGTACTTC. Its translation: CASSLAGLSGETQYF.

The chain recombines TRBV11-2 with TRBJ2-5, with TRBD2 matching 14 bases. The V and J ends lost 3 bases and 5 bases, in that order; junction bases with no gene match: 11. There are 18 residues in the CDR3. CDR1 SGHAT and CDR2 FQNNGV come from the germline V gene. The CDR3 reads CASSLGTSGGGRVETQYF. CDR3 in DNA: TGTGCCAGCAGCTTGGGGACTAGCGGGGGAGGGCGTGTTGAGACCCAGTACTTC. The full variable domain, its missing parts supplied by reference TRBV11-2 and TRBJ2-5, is EAGVAQSPRYKIIEKRQSVAFWCNPISGHATLYWYQQILGQGPKLLIQFQNNGVVDDSQLPKDRFSAERLKGVDSTLKIQPAKLEDSAVYLCASSLGTSGGGRVETQYFGPGTRLLVL.

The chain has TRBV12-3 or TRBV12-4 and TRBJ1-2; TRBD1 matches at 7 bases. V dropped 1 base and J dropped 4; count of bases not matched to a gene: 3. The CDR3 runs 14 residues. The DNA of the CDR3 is TGTGCCAGCAGTTTAGGGACAGGCTTCTATGGCTACACCTTC. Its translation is CASSLGTGFYGYTF.

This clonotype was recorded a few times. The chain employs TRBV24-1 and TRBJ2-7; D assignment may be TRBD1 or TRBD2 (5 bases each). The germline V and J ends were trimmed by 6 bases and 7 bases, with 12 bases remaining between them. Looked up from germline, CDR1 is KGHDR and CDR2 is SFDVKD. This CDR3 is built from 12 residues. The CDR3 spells CATSRGPGEQYF. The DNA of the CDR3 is TGTGCCACCAGTCGGGGACCGGGGGAGCAGTACTTC.

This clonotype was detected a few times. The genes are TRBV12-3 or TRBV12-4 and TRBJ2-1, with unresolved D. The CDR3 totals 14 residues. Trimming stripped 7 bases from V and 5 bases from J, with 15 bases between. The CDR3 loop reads CASTLWAGHNEQFF. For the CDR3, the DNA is TGTGCCAGCACCCTTTGGGCAGGTCACAATGAGCAGTTCTTC.

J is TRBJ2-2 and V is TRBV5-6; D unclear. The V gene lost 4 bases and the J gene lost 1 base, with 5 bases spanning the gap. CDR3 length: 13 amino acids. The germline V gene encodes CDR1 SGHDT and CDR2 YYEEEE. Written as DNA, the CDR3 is TGTGCCAGCAGCGCACAGAACACCGGGGAGCTGTTTTTT. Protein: CASSAQNTGELFF. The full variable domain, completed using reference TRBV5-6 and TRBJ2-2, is DAGVTQSPTHLIKTRGQQVTLRCSPKSGHDTVSWYQQALGQGPQFIFQYYEEEERQRGNFPDRFSGHQFPNYSSELNVNALLLGDSALYLCASSAQNTGELFFGEGSRLTVL.

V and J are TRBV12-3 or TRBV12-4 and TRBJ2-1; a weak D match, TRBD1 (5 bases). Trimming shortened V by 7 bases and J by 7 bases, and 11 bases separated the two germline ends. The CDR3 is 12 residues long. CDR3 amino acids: CASKGQANEQFF. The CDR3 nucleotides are TGTGCCAGCAAGGGGCAGGCAAATGAGCAGTTCTTC.

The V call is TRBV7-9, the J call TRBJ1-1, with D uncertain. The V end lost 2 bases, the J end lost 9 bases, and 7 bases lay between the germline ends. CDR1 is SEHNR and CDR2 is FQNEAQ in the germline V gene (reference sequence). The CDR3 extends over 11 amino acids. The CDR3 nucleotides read TGTGCCAGCAGCTTAAAGGATAAAGCTTTCTTT. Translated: CASSLKDKAFF.

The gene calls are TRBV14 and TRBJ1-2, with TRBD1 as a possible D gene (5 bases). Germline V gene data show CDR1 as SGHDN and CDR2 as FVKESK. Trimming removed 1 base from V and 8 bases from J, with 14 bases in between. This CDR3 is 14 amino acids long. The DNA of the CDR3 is TGTGCCAGCAGCCAAGGACCCCGGGGGGGAGGCTACACCTTC. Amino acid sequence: CASSQGPRGGGYTF.

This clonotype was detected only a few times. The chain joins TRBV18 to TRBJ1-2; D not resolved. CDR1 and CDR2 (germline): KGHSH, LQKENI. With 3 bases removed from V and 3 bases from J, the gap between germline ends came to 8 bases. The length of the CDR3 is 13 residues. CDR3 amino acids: CASSPGFYYGYTF. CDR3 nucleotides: TGTGCCAGCTCACCTGGGTTCTACTATGGCTACACCTTC.